This paragraph covers one T cell receptor beta chain sequence. This CDR3 region has 15 residues. In germline, CDR1 is ENHRY, CDR2 SYGVKD. After removal of 5 bases from V and 3 bases from J, the junction contained 9 bases not matched to a gene. These data originate in a study of T cells in Graves' hyperthyroidism and ophthalmopathy. Lactation, pregnancy, other autoimmune disease or uncontrolled infection led to exclusion of patients. The source material, RNA transcripts, was used to amplify TCR beta CDR3 regions. The HTBI primer set served for first-round RT-PCR of the TCR CDR3. TCRdb independently ran MiXCR on the multiplex PCR reads; one entry per CDR3 protein. This sample has more than 450,000 distinct CDR3 sequences, with 15% to 20% found just once.

What was sequenced was blood. This chain uses TRBV10-3 with TRBJ1-2, with 7 bases matching TRBD1. The clonotype comes from a man aged 40-49 years with Graves' ophthalmopathy. CDR3 coding DNA: TGTGCCATCAGTAAGGGACAGCGAGGGGACTATGGCTACACCTTC. It yields the protein CAISKGQRGDYGYTF.